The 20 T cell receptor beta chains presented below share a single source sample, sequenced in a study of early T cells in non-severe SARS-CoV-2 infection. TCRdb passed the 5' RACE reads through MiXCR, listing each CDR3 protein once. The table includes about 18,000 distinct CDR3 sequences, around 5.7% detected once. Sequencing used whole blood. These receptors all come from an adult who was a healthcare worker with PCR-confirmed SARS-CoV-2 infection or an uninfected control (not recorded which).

Written as DNA, the CDR3 is TGTGCCTGGCTAGCGGTCTTGAACACCGGGGAGCTGTTTTTT. Protein sequence: CAWLAVLNTGELFF. This chain links TRBV30 with TRBJ2-2; TRBD2 aligns across 7 bases. With V trimmed by 5 bases and J by 1 base, 4 bases remained unmatched. The germline V gene encodes CDR1 GTSNPN and CDR2 SVGIG (reference sequence). CDR3 length equals 14 residues.

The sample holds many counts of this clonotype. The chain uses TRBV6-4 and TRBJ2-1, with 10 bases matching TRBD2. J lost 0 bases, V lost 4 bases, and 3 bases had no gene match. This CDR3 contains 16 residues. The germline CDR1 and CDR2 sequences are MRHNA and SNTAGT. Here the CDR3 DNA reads TGTGCCAGCAGTGTTGCTAGCGGGAGCTCCTACAATGAGCAGTTCTTC. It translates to CASSVASGSSYNEQFF.

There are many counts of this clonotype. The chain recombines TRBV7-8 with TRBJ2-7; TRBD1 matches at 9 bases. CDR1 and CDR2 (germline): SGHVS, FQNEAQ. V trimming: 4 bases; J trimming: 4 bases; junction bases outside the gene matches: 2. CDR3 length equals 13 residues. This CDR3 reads CASSWTGVYEQYF. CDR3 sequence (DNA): TGTGCCAGCAGCTGGACAGGGGTTTACGAGCAGTACTTC.

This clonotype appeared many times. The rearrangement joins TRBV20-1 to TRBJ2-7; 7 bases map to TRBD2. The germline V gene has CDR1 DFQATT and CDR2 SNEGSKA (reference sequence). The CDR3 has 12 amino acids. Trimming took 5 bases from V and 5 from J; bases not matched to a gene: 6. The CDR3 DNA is TGCAGTGCTCCTCGGGGGGAGGACGAGCAGTACTTC. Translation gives CSAPRGEDEQYF.

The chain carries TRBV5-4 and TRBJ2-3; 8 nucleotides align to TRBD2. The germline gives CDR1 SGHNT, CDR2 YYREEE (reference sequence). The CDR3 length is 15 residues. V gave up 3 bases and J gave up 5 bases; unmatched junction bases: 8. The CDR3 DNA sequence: TGTGCCAGCAGCTCGGCGGGGCTAGCGGGAGATACGCAGTATTTT. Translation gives CASSSAGLAGDTQYF.

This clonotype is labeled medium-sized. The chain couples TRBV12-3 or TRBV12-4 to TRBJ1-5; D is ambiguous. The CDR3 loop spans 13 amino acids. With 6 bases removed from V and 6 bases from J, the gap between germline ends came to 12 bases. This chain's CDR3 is CASSKNRVQPQHF. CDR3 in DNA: TGTGCCAGCAGCAAAAACCGGGTTCAGCCCCAGCATTTT.

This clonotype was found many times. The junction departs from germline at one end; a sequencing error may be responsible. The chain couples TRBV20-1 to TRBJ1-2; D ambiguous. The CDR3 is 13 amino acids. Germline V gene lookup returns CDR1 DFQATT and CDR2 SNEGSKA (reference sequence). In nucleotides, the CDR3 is TGCAGTGCTAGAGAGGGTGAACAAATTTATACCCGATTC. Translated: CSAREGEQIYTRF.

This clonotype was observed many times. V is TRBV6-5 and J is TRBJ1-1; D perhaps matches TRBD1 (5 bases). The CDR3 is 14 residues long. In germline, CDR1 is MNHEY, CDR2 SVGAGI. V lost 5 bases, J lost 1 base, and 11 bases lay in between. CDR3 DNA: TGTGCCAGCAGTAGGGCCGGACAGAACACTGAAGCTTTCTTT. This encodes CASSRAGQNTEAFF.

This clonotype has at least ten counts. The CDR3: CASSQVGLAGGADTQYF. In DNA, the CDR3 is TGCGCCAGCAGCCAAGTCGGACTAGCGGGAGGGGCAGATACGCAGTATTTT. The gene calls are TRBV4-1 and TRBJ2-3; 15 nucleotides line up with TRBD2. V trimming: 1 base; J trimming: 4 bases; junction bases outside the gene matches: 3. From germline, CDR1 is MGHRA and CDR2 YSYEKL. This CDR3 has 17 residues.

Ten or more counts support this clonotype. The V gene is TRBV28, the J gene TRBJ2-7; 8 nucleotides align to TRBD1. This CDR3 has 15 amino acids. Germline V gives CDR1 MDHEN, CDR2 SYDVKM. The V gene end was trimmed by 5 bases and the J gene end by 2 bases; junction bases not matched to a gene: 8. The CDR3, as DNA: TGTGCCAGCAGTACAGGGGGAGGTTGGGCCTACGAGCAGTACTTC. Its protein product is CASSTGGGWAYEQYF. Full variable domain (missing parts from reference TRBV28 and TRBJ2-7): DVKVTQSSRYLVKRTGEKVFLECVQDMDHENMFWYRQDPGLGLRLIYFSYDVKMKEKGDIPEGYSVSREKKERFSLILESASTNQTSMYLCASSTGGGWAYEQYFGPGTRLTVT.

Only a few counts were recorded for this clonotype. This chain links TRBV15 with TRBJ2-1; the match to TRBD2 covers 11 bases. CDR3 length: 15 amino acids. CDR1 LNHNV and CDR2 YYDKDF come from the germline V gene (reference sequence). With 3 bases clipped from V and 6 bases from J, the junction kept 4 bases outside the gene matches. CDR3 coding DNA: TGTGCCACCAGCAGGGCGGGACTAGCGGCCAATGAGCAGTTCTTC. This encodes CATSRAGLAANEQFF. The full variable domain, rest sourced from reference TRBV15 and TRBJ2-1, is DAMVIQNPRYQVTQFGKPVTLSCSQTLNHNVMYWYQQKSSQAPKLLFHYYDKDFNNEADTPDNFQSRRPNTSFCFLDIRSPGLGDTAMYLCATSRAGLAANEQFFGPGTRLTVL.

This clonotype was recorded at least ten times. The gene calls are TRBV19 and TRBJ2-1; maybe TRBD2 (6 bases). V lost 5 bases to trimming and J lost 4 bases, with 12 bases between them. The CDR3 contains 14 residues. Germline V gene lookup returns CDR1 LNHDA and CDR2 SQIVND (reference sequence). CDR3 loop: CASSPGRGYNEQFF. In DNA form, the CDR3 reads TGTGCCAGTAGTCCGGGACGGGGGTACAATGAGCAGTTCTTC.

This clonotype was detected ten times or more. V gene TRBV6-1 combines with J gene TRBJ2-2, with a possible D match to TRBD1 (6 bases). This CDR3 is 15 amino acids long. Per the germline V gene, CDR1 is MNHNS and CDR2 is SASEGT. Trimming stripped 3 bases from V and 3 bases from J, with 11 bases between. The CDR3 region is CASSDGGLDTGELFF. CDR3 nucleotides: TGTGCCAGCAGTGATGGGGGCTTAGACACCGGGGAGCTGTTTTTT.

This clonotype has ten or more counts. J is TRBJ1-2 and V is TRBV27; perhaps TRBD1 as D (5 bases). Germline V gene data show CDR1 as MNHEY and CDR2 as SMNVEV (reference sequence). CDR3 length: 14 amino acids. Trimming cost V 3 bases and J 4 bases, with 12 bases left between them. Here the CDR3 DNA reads TGTGCCAGCAGTTTCTCAAGACAGTCCTATGGCTACACCTTC. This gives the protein CASSFSRQSYGYTF.

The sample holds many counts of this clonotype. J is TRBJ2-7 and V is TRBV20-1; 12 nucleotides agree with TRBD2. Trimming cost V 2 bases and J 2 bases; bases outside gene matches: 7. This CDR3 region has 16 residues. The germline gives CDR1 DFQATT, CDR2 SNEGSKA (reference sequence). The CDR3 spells CSARTTSGRRTYEQYF. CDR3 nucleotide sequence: TGCAGTGCTAGAACGACTAGCGGGAGACGGACCTACGAGCAGTACTTC.

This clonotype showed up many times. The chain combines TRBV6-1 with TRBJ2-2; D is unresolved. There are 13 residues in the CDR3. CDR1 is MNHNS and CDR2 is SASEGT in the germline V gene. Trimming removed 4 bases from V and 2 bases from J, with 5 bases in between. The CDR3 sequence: CASSAVNTGELFF. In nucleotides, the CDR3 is TGTGCCAGCAGTGCTGTTAACACCGGGGAGCTGTTTTTT.

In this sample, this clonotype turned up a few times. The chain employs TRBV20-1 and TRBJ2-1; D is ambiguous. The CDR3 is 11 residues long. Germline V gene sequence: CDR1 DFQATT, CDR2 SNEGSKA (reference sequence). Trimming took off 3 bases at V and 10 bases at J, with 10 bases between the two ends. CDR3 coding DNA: TGCAGTGCTAGGCCCGCCGGGGAGCAGTTCTTC. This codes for CSARPAGEQFF.

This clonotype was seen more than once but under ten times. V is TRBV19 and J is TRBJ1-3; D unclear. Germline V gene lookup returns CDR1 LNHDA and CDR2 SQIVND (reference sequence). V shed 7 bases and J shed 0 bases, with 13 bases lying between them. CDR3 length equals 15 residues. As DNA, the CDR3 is TGTGCCAGTATTGGACTCATCAACTCTGGAAACACCATATATTTT. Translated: CASIGLINSGNTIYF.

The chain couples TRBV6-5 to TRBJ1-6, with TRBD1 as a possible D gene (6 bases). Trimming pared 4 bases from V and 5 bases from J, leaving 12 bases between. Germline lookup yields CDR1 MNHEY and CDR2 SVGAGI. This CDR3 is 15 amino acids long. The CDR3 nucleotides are TGTGCCAGCAGTTTGATACAGGGAGATAATTCACCCCTCCACTTT. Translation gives CASSLIQGDNSPLHF.

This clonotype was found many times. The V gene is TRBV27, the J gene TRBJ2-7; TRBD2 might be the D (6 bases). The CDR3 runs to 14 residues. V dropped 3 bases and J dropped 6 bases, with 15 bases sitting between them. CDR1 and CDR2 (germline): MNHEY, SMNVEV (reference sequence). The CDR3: CASSFRGVVFEQYF. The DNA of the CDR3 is TGTGCCAGCAGTTTTCGCGGGGTCGTCTTCGAGCAGTACTTC.